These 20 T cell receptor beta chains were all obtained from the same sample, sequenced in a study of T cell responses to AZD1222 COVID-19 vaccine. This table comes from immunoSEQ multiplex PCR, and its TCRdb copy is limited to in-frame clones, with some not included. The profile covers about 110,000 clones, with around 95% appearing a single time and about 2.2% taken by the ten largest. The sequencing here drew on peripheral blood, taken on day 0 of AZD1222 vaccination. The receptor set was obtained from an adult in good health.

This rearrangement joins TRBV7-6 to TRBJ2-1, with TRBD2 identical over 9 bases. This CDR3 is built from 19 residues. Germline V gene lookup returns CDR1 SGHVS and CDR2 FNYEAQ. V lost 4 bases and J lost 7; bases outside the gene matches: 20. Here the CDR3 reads CASSSPVVGGRASRNEQFF. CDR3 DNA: TGTGCCAGCAGCTCCCCAGTAGTTGGCGGGAGGGCCTCTAGGAATGAGCAGTTCTTC. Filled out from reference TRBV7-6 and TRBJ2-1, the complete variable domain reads GAGVSQSPRYKVTKRGQDVALRCDPISGHVSLYWYRQALGQGPEFLTYFNYEAQQDKSGLPNDRFSAERPEGSISTLTIQRTEQRDSAMYRCASSSPVVGGRASRNEQFFGPGTRLTVL.

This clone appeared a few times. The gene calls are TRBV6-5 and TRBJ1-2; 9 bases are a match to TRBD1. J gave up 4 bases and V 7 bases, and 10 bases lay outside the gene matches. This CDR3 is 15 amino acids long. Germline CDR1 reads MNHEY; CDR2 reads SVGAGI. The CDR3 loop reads CASIPGTGLPYGYTF. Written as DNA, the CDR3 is TGTGCCAGCATTCCCGGGACAGGGTTGCCCTATGGCTACACCTTC.

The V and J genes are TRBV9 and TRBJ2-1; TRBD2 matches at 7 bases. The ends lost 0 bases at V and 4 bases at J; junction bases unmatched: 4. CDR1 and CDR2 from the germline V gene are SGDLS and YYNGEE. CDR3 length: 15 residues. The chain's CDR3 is CASSVGEGRYNEQFF. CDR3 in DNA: TGTGCCAGCAGCGTAGGGGAGGGCCGATACAATGAGCAGTTCTTC.

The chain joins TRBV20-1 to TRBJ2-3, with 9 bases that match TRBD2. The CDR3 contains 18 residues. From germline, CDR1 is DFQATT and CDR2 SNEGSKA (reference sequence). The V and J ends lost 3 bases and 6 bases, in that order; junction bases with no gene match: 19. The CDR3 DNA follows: TGCAGTGCTAGTGGTGGGGGTAGCGTGTTAGCGGGAGTTGATACGCAGTATTTT. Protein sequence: CSASGGGSVLAGVDTQYF.

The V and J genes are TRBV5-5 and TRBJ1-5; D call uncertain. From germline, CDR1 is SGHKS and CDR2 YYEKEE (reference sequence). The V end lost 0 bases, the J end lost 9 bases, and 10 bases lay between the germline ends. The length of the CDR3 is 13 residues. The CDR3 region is CASSLVTSGPQHF. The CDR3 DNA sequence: TGTGCCAGCAGCTTGGTCACTAGTGGGCCCCAGCATTTT.

The CDR3 sequence is CASSLDRPGTGDQPQHF. The CDR3, as DNA: TGTGCCAGCAGCTTAGACCGGCCCGGGACAGGGGATCAGCCCCAGCATTTT. The chain joins TRBV7-2 to TRBJ1-5; 10 bases are shared with TRBD1. The CDR3 is 17 residues long. The V gene end was trimmed by 1 base and the J gene end by 5 bases; junction bases not matched to a gene: 8. Germline loops: CDR1 SGHTA, CDR2 FQGNSA.

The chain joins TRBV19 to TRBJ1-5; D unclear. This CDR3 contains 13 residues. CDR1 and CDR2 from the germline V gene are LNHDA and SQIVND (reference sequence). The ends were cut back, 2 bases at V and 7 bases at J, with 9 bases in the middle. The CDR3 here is CASSIQVQQPQHF. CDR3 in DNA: TGTGCCAGTAGTATACAGGTTCAACAGCCCCAGCATTTT.

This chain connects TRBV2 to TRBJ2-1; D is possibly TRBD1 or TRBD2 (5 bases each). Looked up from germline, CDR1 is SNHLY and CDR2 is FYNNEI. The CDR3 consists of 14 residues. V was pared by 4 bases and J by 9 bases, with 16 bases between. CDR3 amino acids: CASSAQGASGEQFF. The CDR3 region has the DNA TGTGCCAGCAGTGCCCAGGGAGCCTCCGGTGAGCAGTTCTTC.

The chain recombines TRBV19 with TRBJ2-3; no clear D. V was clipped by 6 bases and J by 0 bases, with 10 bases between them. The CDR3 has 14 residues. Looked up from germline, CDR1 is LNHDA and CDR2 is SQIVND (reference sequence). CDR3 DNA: TGTGCCAGTAGCGCCGGTCAAAGCACAGATACGCAGTATTTT. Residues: CASSAGQSTDTQYF.

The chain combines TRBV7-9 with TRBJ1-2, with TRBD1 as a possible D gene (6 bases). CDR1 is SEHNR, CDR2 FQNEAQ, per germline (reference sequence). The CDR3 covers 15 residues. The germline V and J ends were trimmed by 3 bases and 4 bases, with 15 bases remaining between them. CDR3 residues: CASSLDGGLIYGYTF. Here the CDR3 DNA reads TGTGCCAGCAGCTTGGATGGGGGGCTGATCTATGGCTACACCTTC. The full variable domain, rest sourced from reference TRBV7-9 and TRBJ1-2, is DTGVSQNPRHKITKRGQNVTFRCDPISEHNRLYWYRQTLGQGPEFLTYFQNEAQLEKSRLLSDRFSAERPKGSFSTLEIQRTEQGDSAMYLCASSLDGGLIYGYTFGSGTRLTVV.

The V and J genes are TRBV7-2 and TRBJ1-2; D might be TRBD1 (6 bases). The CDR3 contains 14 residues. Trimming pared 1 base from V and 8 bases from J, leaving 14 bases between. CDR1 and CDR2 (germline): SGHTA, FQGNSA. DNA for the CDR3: TGTGCCAGCAGCTTAGGCAGGGGTCTTTGGGGCTACACCTTC. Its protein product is CASSLGRGLWGYTF. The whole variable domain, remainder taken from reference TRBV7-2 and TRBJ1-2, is GAGVSQSPSNKVTEKGKDVELRCDPISGHTALYWYRQSLGQGLEFLIYFQGNSAPDKSGLPSDRFSAERTGGSVSTLTIQRTQQEDSAVYLCASSLGRGLWGYTFGSGTRLTVV.

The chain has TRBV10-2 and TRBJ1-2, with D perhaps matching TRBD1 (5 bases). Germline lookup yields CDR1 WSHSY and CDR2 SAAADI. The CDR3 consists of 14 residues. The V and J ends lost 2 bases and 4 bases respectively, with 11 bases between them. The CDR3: CASSEDGGAYGYTF. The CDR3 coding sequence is TGCGCCAGCAGTGAGGACGGCGGGGCCTATGGCTACACCTTC.

CDR3 loop: CASSLDKGSAFEQYF. In nucleotides, the CDR3 is TGTGCCAGCAGCTTAGATAAGGGATCCGCCTTCGAGCAGTACTTC. The rearrangement uses TRBV7-9 and TRBJ2-7; D unresolved. CDR1 is SEHNR and CDR2 is FQNEAQ in the germline V gene (reference sequence). The CDR3 has 15 amino acids. Between the trimmed V and J ends, which lost 1 base and 6 bases, there was a span of 16 bases.

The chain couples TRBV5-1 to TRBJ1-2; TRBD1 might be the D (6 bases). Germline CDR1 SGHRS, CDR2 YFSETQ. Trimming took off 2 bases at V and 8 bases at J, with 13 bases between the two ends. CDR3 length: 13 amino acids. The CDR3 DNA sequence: TGCGCCAGCAGCTTTTCATCAGGGGAGGGCTACACCTTC. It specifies CASSFSSGEGYTF.

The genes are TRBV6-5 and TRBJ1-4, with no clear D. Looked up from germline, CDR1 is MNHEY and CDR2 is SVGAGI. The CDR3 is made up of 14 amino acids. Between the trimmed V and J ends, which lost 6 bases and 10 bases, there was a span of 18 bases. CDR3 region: CASSLEGTNGKLFF. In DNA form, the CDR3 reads TGTGCCAGCAGCCTCGAGGGTACAAACGGAAAACTGTTTTTT.

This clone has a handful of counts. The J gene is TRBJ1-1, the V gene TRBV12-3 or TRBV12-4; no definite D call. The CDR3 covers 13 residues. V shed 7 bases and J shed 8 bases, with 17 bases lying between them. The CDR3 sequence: CASTLYKASEAFF. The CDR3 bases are TGTGCCAGCACCCTGTATAAGGCAAGCGAAGCTTTCTTT.

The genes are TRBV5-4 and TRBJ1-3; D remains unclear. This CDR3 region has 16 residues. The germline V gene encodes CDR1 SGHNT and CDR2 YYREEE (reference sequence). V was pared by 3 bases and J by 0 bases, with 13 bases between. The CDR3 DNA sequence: TGTGCCAGCAGCTATGGTGGTGGGCGCTCTGGAAACACCATATATTTT. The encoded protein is CASSYGGGRSGNTIYF.

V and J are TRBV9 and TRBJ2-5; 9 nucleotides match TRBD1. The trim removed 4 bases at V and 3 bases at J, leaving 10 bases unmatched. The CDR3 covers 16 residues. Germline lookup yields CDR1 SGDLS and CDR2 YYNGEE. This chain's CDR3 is CASSTSIGTGKETQYF. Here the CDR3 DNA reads TGTGCCAGCAGCACCTCAATCGGGACAGGGAAAGAGACCCAGTACTTC.

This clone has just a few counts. CDR3 nucleotide sequence: TGTGCCAGCAGTGAAGATGGGGGGCACTACTCTGGAAACACCATATATTTT. It translates to CASSEDGGHYSGNTIYF. The chain joins TRBV6-1 to TRBJ1-3; the D gene is possibly TRBD1 (6 bases). V was clipped by 1 base and J by 0 bases, with 13 bases between them. Germline CDR1 is MNHNS and CDR2 is SASEGT. This CDR3 spans 17 amino acids.

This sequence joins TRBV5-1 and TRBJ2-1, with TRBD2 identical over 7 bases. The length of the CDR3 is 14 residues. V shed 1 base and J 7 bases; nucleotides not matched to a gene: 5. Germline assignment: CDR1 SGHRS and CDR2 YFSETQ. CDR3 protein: CASSLRSSGNEQFF. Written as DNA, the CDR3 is TGCGCCAGCAGCTTGAGGTCTAGCGGTAATGAGCAGTTCTTC.